These 2 T cell receptor beta chains were sequenced from one sample in a study of T cells after yellow fever vaccination. MiXCR, run by TCRdb on the 5' RACE reads, gives a single entry per CDR3 protein. The table shows tens of thousands of distinct CDR3 sequences, with 4% to 6% occurring only once. The source material was PBMCs, either bulk or a sorted T-cell subset (CD4+, CD8+, memory, or dextramer-sorted; not recorded which), sampled around 45 days after the first yellow fever vaccination. The receptors derive from a young man who received the YFV17D yellow fever vaccine.

The J gene is TRBJ1-5, the V gene TRBV20-1; possibly TRBD1 for D (5 bases). CDR1 is DFQATT and CDR2 is SNEGSKA in the germline V gene (reference sequence). This CDR3 has 13 amino acids. The CDR3 DNA sequence: TGCGGTGGGGGGGGGGGTAGCAATCAGCCCCAGCATTTT. Protein product: CGGGGGSNQPQHF.

Within the sample, this clonotype is medium-sized. The chain is built from TRBV20-1 and TRBJ1-2; unclear D gene. Per the germline V gene, CDR1 is DFQATT and CDR2 is SNEGSKA (reference sequence). CDR3 length: 12 amino acids. Trimming stripped 6 bases from V and 6 bases from J, with 14 bases between. CDR3 bases: TGCAGTGCAGCGAGTGATAAGGATGGCTACACCTTC. Translating it yields CSAASDKDGYTF.